A single sample is the source of the 9 T cell receptor beta chains below, sequenced in a study of shared clonotypes between healthy human individuals. Using immunoSEQ multiplex PCR, the repertoire was profiled, and TCRdb retains in-frame clones only, with some absent. The sample has about 2.5 million clones; under 95% are singletons. Source material: naive CD4+ T cells from PBMCs. Subset given: CD45RA+ positively selected. These receptors were taken from a man younger than 35 in good health. Some clones in this sample may be carry-over from other donors' samples.

The gene calls are TRBV7-5 and TRBJ1-4; the listed D gene, TRBD1, was not tested against the DNA. TRBV7-5 corresponds to a pseudogene. This CDR3 contains 16 residues. CDR3 nucleotides: TGTGTCAGAAGCTTAGGGTTCAGGGTAGAGAATGAAAAACTGTTTTTT. Translating it yields CVRSLGFRVENEKLFF.

The chain is built from TRBV27 and TRBJ2-2; 9 nucleotides agree with TRBD1. This CDR3 contains 15 residues. The J segment lost 3 bases and the V segment lost 4 bases, leaving 3 bases of the junction unmatched. Germline V CDR1 and CDR2: MNHEY, SMNVEV (reference sequence). The CDR3 is CASSSGQGYTGELFF. For the CDR3, the DNA is TGTGCCAGCAGTTCGGGACAGGGCTACACCGGGGAGCTGTTTTTT.

The V call is TRBV9, the J call TRBJ2-3; 7 nucleotides align to TRBD1. The CDR3 runs to 15 residues. Germline V gene data show CDR1 as SGDLS and CDR2 as YYNGEE. Trimming removed 2 bases from V and 6 bases from J; junction bases left unmatched: 9. CDR3 amino acids: CASSVFSATGDTQYF. CDR3 coding DNA: TGTGCCAGCAGCGTTTTCTCGGCGACAGGGGATACGCAGTATTTT.

The rearrangement uses TRBV28 and TRBJ2-5, with D perhaps matching TRBD1 (5 bases). Trimming stripped 3 bases from V and 5 bases from J, with 16 bases between. CDR3 length: 15 residues. Germline loops: CDR1 MDHEN, CDR2 SYDVKM. The CDR3 DNA sequence: TGTGCCAGCAGTTTCTCACCAGGGATGAGGGAGACCCAGTACTTC. Its translation is CASSFSPGMRETQYF.

This clone has just one count. The rearrangement links TRBV28 to TRBJ1-1, with no clear D. The CDR3 is 12 amino acids. Germline V gives CDR1 MDHEN, CDR2 SYDVKM. V shed 6 bases and J shed 11 bases, with 16 bases lying between them. The CDR3 bases are TGTGCCAGCAGAGAATTCCCTCAAAGCGCTTTCTTT. This gives the protein CASREFPQSAFF.

The rearrangement uses TRBV18 and TRBJ1-5, with a tentative D call TRBD1 (5 bases). Trimming left V 3 bases short and J 0 bases short, with 15 bases between. Germline CDR1 and CDR2: KGHSH and LQKENI. CDR3 length equals 17 residues. For the CDR3, the DNA is TGTGCCAGCTCACCCTTTAGTGGGGGGAATAGCAATCAGCCCCAGCATTTT. Residues: CASSPFSGGNSNQPQHF.

As for this clone: Other nucleotide sequences in the sample specify the same CDR3. In DNA form, the CDR3 reads TGTGCCAGCAGCTTGGGCAGCTCTGGAAACACCATATATTTT. This codes for CASSLGSSGNTIYF. V usage is TRBV5-4 and J usage is TRBJ1-3; the D is unclear. The CDR3 consists of 14 residues. V was pared by 0 bases and J by 0 bases, with 4 bases between. In germline, CDR1 is SGHNT, CDR2 YYREEE (reference sequence).

V usage is TRBV18 and J usage is TRBJ1-4; D remains ambiguous. CDR1 is KGHSH and CDR2 is LQKENI in the germline V gene. V gave up 0 bases and J gave up 5 bases, with 7 bases separating them. The CDR3 has 14 amino acids. CDR3: CASSPPSWNEKLFF. Here the CDR3 DNA reads TGTGCCAGCTCACCACCATCGTGGAATGAAAAACTGTTTTTT.

V is TRBV7-9 and J is TRBJ1-1; D ambiguous. CDR1 and CDR2 (germline): SEHNR, FQNEAQ (reference sequence). V shed 1 base and J shed 6 bases, with 12 bases lying between them. The CDR3 extends over 14 amino acids. CDR3 DNA: TGTGCCAGCAGCTTAGTCTTGTCCGAGTCTGAAGCTTTCTTT. This translates into CASSLVLSESEAFF.